A selection of T cell receptor beta chains follows, all from one sample in a study of blood T cell repertoires in COVID-19. Assay used: immunoSEQ multiplex PCR; TCRdb lists only in-frame clones, some missing. Among around 130,000 clones, roughly four fifths were seen once, and the ten largest hold under 20%. The source material was PBMCs or T cells enriched from blood (not recorded which). These receptors all stem from a man between 25 and 39 years old who had recovered from COVID-19. The CDR3 runs from the conserved cysteine through the conserved F or W. The D gene is left open where the match is weak. Clone size appears in some rows only: once, few, many, or a class for an expanded clone.

size	J	V	D	DNA	CDR3
.	TRBJ1-3	TRBV5-8	.	TGTGCCAGCAGCTTGGTCAGGATAAACACCATATATTTT	CASSLVRINTIYF
.	TRBJ1-6	TRBV3-1/TRBV3-2	.	TGTGCCAGCAGCCAAGAGACAGTGGGTAATTCACCCCTCCACTTT	CASSQETVGNSPLHF
.	TRBJ2-5	TRBV27	TRBD2	TGTGCCAGCAGTTTATGGACTAGCGGCAGACAAGAGACCCAGTACTTC	CASSLWTSGRQETQYF
once	TRBJ2-5	TRBV25-1	TRBD1	TGTGCCAGCAGTGAAGGGGGACAGGGAATACAAGAGACCCAGTACTTC	CASSEGGQGIQETQYF
.	TRBJ2-7	TRBV25-1	.	TGTGCCAGCAGCCTATCCGAGGTTTTACCCGAGCAGTACTTC	CASSLSEVLPEQYF
.	TRBJ1-1	TRBV5-1	.	TGCGCCAGCAGCTACGGGGAGGAGAGGGCTTTCTTT	CASSYGEERAFF
.	TRBJ2-1	TRBV5-1	TRBD2	TGCGCCAGCAGCTCTAGCGGGGGAAACTACAATGAGCAGTTCTTC	CASSSSGGNYNEQFF
.	TRBJ2-4	TRBV24-1	.	TGTGCCACCAGTGATTCAGGGTTAGCCAAAAACATTCAGTACTTC	CATSDSGLAKNIQYF
.	TRBJ2-3	TRBV27	.	TGTGCCAGCAGTTCGCGGACAGTGAGCACAGATACGCAGTATTTT	CASSSRTVSTDTQYF
.	TRBJ2-3	TRBV15	.	TGTGCCACCAGCAGAGATAGCGCTAGCCCATCCACAGATACGCAGTATTTT	CATSRDSASPSTDTQYF
few	TRBJ1-3	TRBV19	.	TGTGCCAGTAGACCGACAGGAGGTGGAAACACCATATATTTT	CASRPTGGGNTIYF
.	TRBJ2-3	TRBV5-1	TRBD2	TGCGCCAGCAGCTTGGGGCTAGCGGGAGCTCATACGCAGTATTTT	CASSLGLAGAHTQYF
.	TRBJ2-3	TRBV27	TRBD2	TGTGCCAGCAGTTCCCAGCTAGCGGGGGGTTGGGATACGCAGTATTTT	CASSSQLAGGWDTQYF
.	TRBJ2-7	TRBV6-6	TRBD2	TGTGCCAGCAGAACTAGCGGGAATCGCTACGAGCAGTACTTC	CASRTSGNRYEQYF
few	TRBJ1-2	TRBV19	.	TGTGCCAGTAGTCTGCTTACGGACATGAAAAATGGCTACACCTTC	CASSLLTDMKNGYTF
.	TRBJ1-3	TRBV2	.	TGTGCCAGCGGGCAGGGATACTCTGGAAACACCATATATTTT	CASGQGYSGNTIYF
.	TRBJ2-1	TRBV3-1/TRBV3-2	TRBD2	TGTGCCAGCAGCCAAGGTAGCGGGGTGGCTGAGCAGTTCTTC	CASSQGSGVAEQFF
once	TRBJ2-1	TRBV6-5	TRBD2	TGTGCCAGCAGTTATAGCGGGAGGGCCGGGAATGAGCAGTTCTTC	CASSYSGRAGNEQFF
.	TRBJ2-7	TRBV2	TRBD1	TGTGCCAGCGGGGGACAGGCCTACGAGCAGTACTTC	CASGGQAYEQYF
.	TRBJ1-1	TRBV28	TRBD1	TGTGCCAGCACCATCTCACAGGGGCGTCTCCCCGCTTTCTTT	CASTISQGRLPAFF
.	TRBJ1-1	TRBV7-3	.	TGTGCCAGCAGCACACAGGGTACTGGGGCTGTGAACACTGAAGCTTTCTTT	CASSTQGTGAVNTEAFF
.	TRBJ1-3	TRBV6-6	.	TGTGCCAGCAGTACTGTCACTATCTCTGGAAACACCATATATTTT	CASSTVTISGNTIYF
.	TRBJ2-5	TRBV18	TRBD1	TGTGCCAGCTCACCACCCGGAACAAACAGGGGCACGGAGACCCAGTACTTC	CASSPPGTNRGTETQYF
few	TRBJ1-4	TRBV4-1	TRBD1	TGCGCCAGCAGCCAAGGGGGACAGGGGGTGCTTAATGAAAAACTGTTTTTT	CASSQGGQGVLNEKLFF
.	TRBJ1-1	TRBV10-1	.	TGCGCCAGCAGGTCGACGGGTTCTTCTGAAGCTTTCTTT	CASRSTGSSEAFF
.	TRBJ1-4	TRBV5-3	TRBD1	TGTGTCAGAAGCTGGGGGGACAGGTTCCAATCCCGGGCCGTTACTAATGAAAAACTGTTTTTT	CVRSWGDRFQSRAVTNEKLFF
once	TRBJ1-1	TRBV6-2/TRBV6-3	TRBD1	TGTGCCAGCAGTTGGACAGGCGCTGCAGAAGCTTTCTTT	CASSWTGAAEAFF
.	TRBJ2-3	TRBV4-1	.	TGCGCCAGCAGCCAACAGTCCTCAGATACGCAGTATTTT	CASSQQSSDTQYF
.	TRBJ1-5	TRBV11-2	TRBD1	TGTGCCAGCAGCCTCGACAGGGTCTATCAGCCCCAGCATTTT	CASSLDRVYQPQHF
.	TRBJ2-1	TRBV7-9	.	TGTGCCAGCAGCCAAGGGAGAAATGAGCAGTTCTTC	CASSQGRNEQFF
.	TRBJ2-5	TRBV4-1	.	TGCGCCAGCAGCCCGGGCGGGCTAGGGGAGACCCAGTACTTC	CASSPGGLGETQYF
.	TRBJ2-5	TRBV2	TRBD2	TGTGCCAGCAGTGTGCAGGCGGGAGCGGGGACCCAGTACTTC	CASSVQAGAGTQYF
.	TRBJ2-1	TRBV4-2	.	TGTGCCAGCAGCCTGGGGGGAGAGCAGTTCTTC	CASSLGGEQFF
.	TRBJ2-2	TRBV2	TRBD1	TGTGCCAGCAGGGGACAGGGGGGGTCCGGGGAGCTGTTTTTT	CASRGQGGSGELFF
.	TRBJ2-1	TRBV18	.	TGTGCCAGCTCACCAACGCCCTCCGCAGATGAGCAGTTCTTC	CASSPTPSADEQFF
.	TRBJ1-1	TRBV15	.	TGTGCCACCAGCAGAGTGGTCAGGGGAAACACTGAAGCTTTCTTT	CATSRVVRGNTEAFF
.	TRBJ1-1	TRBV11-2	.	TGTGCCAGCACCCCCATGGGAGGGAACACTGAAGCTTTCTTT	CASTPMGGNTEAFF
.	TRBJ1-1	TRBV2	TRBD1	TGTGCCAGCAGTGAATCCCGGGACAGGGACCTGGACACTGAAGCTTTCTTT	CASSESRDRDLDTEAFF
.	TRBJ1-1	TRBV9	.	TGTGCCAGCAGCGCCCAAACTCTGAACACTGAAGCTTTCTTT	CASSAQTLNTEAFF
.	TRBJ2-7	TRBV5-6	TRBD2	TGTGCCAGCAGCCCTATCAGGGCTAGCGGGACGTACGAGCAGTACTTC	CASSPIRASGTYEQYF
.	TRBJ2-1	TRBV7-9	TRBD2	TGTGCCAGCAGTCCCCCCGGGGCTAGCGGGAAGAACAATGAGCAGTTCTTC	CASSPPGASGKNNEQFF
.	TRBJ1-1	TRBV7-9	.	TGTGCCAGCAGCTCCACAGTGAACACTGAAGCTTTCTTT	CASSSTVNTEAFF
.	TRBJ2-7	TRBV3-1/TRBV3-2	TRBD1	TGTGCCAGCAGCCAAGATTCCGTCCCTGGGACAGGAGGATCCTACGAGCAGTACTTC	CASSQDSVPGTGGSYEQYF
.	TRBJ1-5	TRBV28	.	TGTGCCAGCAGTTTAGGGACCGCCGGGGGAGAGCCCCAGCATTTT	CASSLGTAGGEPQHF
few	TRBJ1-2	TRBV10-2	.	TGCGCCAGCAGTGAGGGTCTGGGCGGGGGCTACACCTTC	CASSEGLGGGYTF
.	TRBJ2-7	TRBV27	TRBD2	TGTGCCAGCAGTTTAGGTAGCGGGACTAGCGAGCAGTACTTC	CASSLGSGTSEQYF
once	TRBJ1-5	TRBV4-1	.	TGCGCCAGCAGCCAAGAGTTTAGTAGCAATCAGCCCCAGCATTTT	CASSQEFSSNQPQHF
once	TRBJ2-3	TRBV9	TRBD2	TGTGCCAGCAGCGTAGGGAGGGTAGCGGGAGGGCCAGATACGCAGTATTTT	CASSVGRVAGGPDTQYF
.	TRBJ2-5	TRBV9	.	TGTGCCAGCACCCCAAGTGTTAAGGAGGGAGAGACCCAGTACTTC	CASTPSVKEGETQYF
.	TRBJ1-1	TRBV19	.	TGTGCCAGTAGTATGGACAGAGACACTGAAGCTTTCTTT	CASSMDRDTEAFF
.	TRBJ2-2	TRBV30	.	TGTGCCTGGAGTGTGGGCACGTTGGGCACCGGGGAGCTGTTTTTT	CAWSVGTLGTGELFF
.	TRBJ2-7	TRBV5-1	TRBD1	TGCGCCAGCAGCTTATTTCCAGGGGGCTCCTACGAGCAGTACTTC	CASSLFPGGSYEQYF
.	TRBJ1-3	TRBV18	TRBD1	TGTGCCAGCTCCACAAACGGACAGGGGACTGGAAACACCATATATTTT	CASSTNGQGTGNTIYF
.	TRBJ1-2	TRBV5-8	.	TGTGCCAGCAGCTTGTGGCCTAACTATGGCTACACCTTC	CASSLWPNYGYTF
.	TRBJ2-1	TRBV19	TRBD2	TGTGCCAGTAGCCTCCTAGCGGAGCTCAATGAGCAGTTCTTC	CASSLLAELNEQFF
.	TRBJ2-7	TRBV5-6	.	TGTGCCAGCAGCTTCATCAGCTCCTACGAGCAGTACTTC	CASSFISSYEQYF
.	TRBJ2-1	TRBV27	TRBD1	TGTGCCAGCAGTGGGCAGGCGACAGGGGGCCTCAATGAGCAGTTCTTC	CASSGQATGGLNEQFF
.	TRBJ1-5	TRBV9	TRBD1	TGTGCCAGCAGCGCAACAGGGGACCAGCCCCAGCATTTT	CASSATGDQPQHF
.	TRBJ2-1	TRBV25-1	.	TGTGCCAGCAGTGAATCTGGGGGGAATGAGCAGTTCTTC	CASSESGGNEQFF